This entry lists 15 T cell receptor beta chains sequenced from one sample in a study of OX40 agonist ivuxolimab in advanced cancers. The assay was immunoSEQ multiplex PCR, and TCRdb's table has in-frame clones only and misses some. Seen here are approximately 64,000 clones, roughly 88% observed once, and the top ten hold about 2.7%. The specimen comprised CD4+ or CD8+ T cells sorted from blood, sampled in a trial of the OX40 agonist ivuxolimab. The receptors come from an adult with an advanced solid tumor such as melanoma, head and neck, liver or kidney cancer.

The sample holds a few counts of this clone. This rearrangement joins TRBV7-9 to TRBJ2-7; D might be TRBD2 (5 bases). There are 14 residues in the CDR3. The germline V and J ends were trimmed by 1 base and 3 bases, with 10 bases remaining between them. Germline V gene lookup returns CDR1 SEHNR and CDR2 FQNEAQ (reference sequence). CDR3 coding DNA: TGTGCCAGCAGCTTAGGGACTTTACTCTACGAGCAGTACTTC. Translated, it gives CASSLGTLLYEQYF. The variable domain in full, completed from reference TRBV7-9 and TRBJ2-7, reads DTGVSQNPRHKITKRGQNVTFRCDPISEHNRLYWYRQTLGQGPEFLTYFQNEAQLEKSRLLSDRFSAERPKGSFSTLEIQRTEQGDSAMYLCASSLGTLLYEQYFGPGTRLTVT.

This clone was found a few times. The chain uses TRBV6-1 and TRBJ2-7, with TRBD2 matching over 13 bases. This CDR3 spans 15 amino acids. Trimming removed 0 bases from V and 7 bases from J; junction bases left unmatched: 3. The germline V gene encodes CDR1 MNHNS and CDR2 SASEGT. This CDR3 reads CASSEALAGGREQYF. The CDR3, as DNA: TGTGCCAGCAGTGAAGCACTAGCGGGGGGGCGTGAGCAGTACTTC.

The gene calls are TRBV18 and TRBJ2-5; D tentatively reads TRBD1 or TRBD2 (6 bases each). The CDR3 consists of 14 residues. Trimming left V 4 bases short and J 1 base short, with 10 bases between. CDR1 and CDR2 (germline): KGHSH, LQKENI. The CDR3 reads CASSLRGPQETQYF. CDR3 DNA sequence: TGTGCCAGCTCACTCCGGGGGCCCCAAGAGACCCAGTACTTC.

J is TRBJ1-5 and V is TRBV19; unclear D gene. The V gene's germline CDR1 is LNHDA and CDR2 SQIVND (reference sequence). Deletions cut 1 base from V and 7 bases from J, with 14 bases between. There are 15 residues in the CDR3. In DNA form, the CDR3 reads TGTGCCAGTAGTATAGTTATAGGTGAGGAACAGCCCCAGCATTTT. Protein sequence: CASSIVIGEEQPQHF.

This sequence joins TRBV28 and TRBJ1-2; D call uncertain. Trimming shortened V by 2 bases and J by 2 bases, and 9 bases separated the two germline ends. CDR3 length: 14 residues. In germline, CDR1 is MDHEN, CDR2 SYDVKM. The CDR3 DNA is TGTGCCAGCAGTTTAGGTCCAGCAAACTATGGCTACACCTTC. It encodes CASSLGPANYGYTF.

The CDR3 spells CASSWDRDGGYTF. The CDR3 region has the DNA TGTGCCAGCAGTTGGGACAGGGACGGTGGCTACACCTTC. The V and J genes are TRBV2 and TRBJ1-2; 9 bases line up with TRBD1. Trimming at V came to 5 bases and at J to 7 bases, leaving 5 bases not matched to a gene. CDR3 length equals 13 residues. The germline gives CDR1 SNHLY, CDR2 FYNNEI.

This clone occurred a few times. The genes are TRBV9 and TRBJ1-3; maybe TRBD1 (5 bases). V was shortened by 3 bases and J by 0 bases, with 16 bases between the two germline ends. This CDR3 spans 17 amino acids. Per germline, CDR1 SGDLS and CDR2 YYNGEE. The CDR3 spells CASSASVGPLSGNTIYF. The CDR3 bases are TGTGCCAGCAGCGCCTCCGTGGGGCCGCTCTCTGGAAACACCATATATTTT. Full variable domain (remainder filled in from reference TRBV9 and TRBJ1-3): DSGVTQTPKHLITATGQRVTLRCSPRSGDLSVYWYQQSLDQGLQFLIQYYNGEERAKGNILERFSAQQFPDLHSELNLSSLELGDSALYFCASSASVGPLSGNTIYFGEGSWLTVV.

The V and J genes are TRBV5-1 and TRBJ2-2; D call uncertain. The CDR3 sequence is 16 residues long. CDR1 SGHRS and CDR2 YFSETQ come from the germline V gene. V gave up 2 bases and J gave up 0 bases, with 11 bases separating them. CDR3: CASSFSNNANTGELFF. Here the CDR3 DNA reads TGCGCCAGCAGCTTTTCCAACAACGCGAACACCGGGGAGCTGTTTTTT.

The rearrangement uses TRBV5-8 and TRBJ2-1, with unresolved D. CDR3 length: 15 residues. V lost 2 bases to trimming and J lost 6 bases, with 15 bases between them. Per germline, CDR1 SGHTS and CDR2 YDEGEE. CDR3 protein: CASSLGKGLINEQFF. The CDR3 DNA is TGTGCCAGCAGCTTAGGGAAGGGTCTTATCAATGAGCAGTTCTTC. Looking up the rest from reference TRBV5-8 and TRBJ2-1 gives the full variable domain: EAGVTQSPTHLIKTRGQQATLRCSPISGHTSVYWYQQALGLGLQFLLWYDEGEERNRGNFPPRFSGRQFPNYSSELNVNALELEDSALYLCASSLGKGLINEQFFGPGTRLTVL.

CDR3 region: CASRSPGQPYNSPLHF. The CDR3 nucleotides read TGTGCCAGCAGATCCCCGGGACAACCTTATAATTCACCCCTCCACTTT. The rearrangement uses TRBV27 and TRBJ1-6; possible D gene TRBD1, 6 bases. The V and J ends lost 6 bases and 4 bases respectively, with 16 bases between them. The CDR3 sequence is 16 residues long. Germline loops: CDR1 MNHEY, CDR2 SMNVEV (reference sequence).

J is TRBJ2-5 and V is TRBV30, with D possibly TRBD1 on 6 matching bases. V was trimmed by 3 bases and J by 5 bases, leaving 19 bases between them. Germline lookup yields CDR1 GTSNPN and CDR2 SVGIG (reference sequence). This CDR3 is 15 amino acids long. The CDR3 DNA is TGTGCCTGGAGGCAGGGGCCACGGAAAGTCGAGACCCAGTACTTC. Translation: CAWRQGPRKVETQYF.

This rearrangement joins TRBV5-1 to TRBJ1-1; possibly TRBD1 for D (5 bases). Per the germline V gene, CDR1 is SGHRS and CDR2 is YFSETQ. With 4 bases removed from V and 3 bases from J, the gap between germline ends came to 13 bases. CDR3 size: 14 residues. CDR3 sequence: CASSRVRGDTEAFF. The CDR3 bases are TGCGCCAGCAGCCGGGTCCGGGGCGACACTGAAGCTTTCTTT.

V usage is TRBV11-1 and J usage is TRBJ2-5; TRBD1 agrees at 7 bases. V shed 5 bases and J 2 bases; nucleotides not matched to a gene: 8. The CDR3 loop spans 15 amino acids. CDR1 and CDR2 (germline): SGHAT, FQDESV (reference sequence). This chain's CDR3 is CASSPGTDTQETQYF. In nucleotides, the CDR3 is TGTGCCAGCAGCCCCGGGACAGACACACAAGAGACCCAGTACTTC.

The chain is built from TRBV29-1 and TRBJ2-1, with 9 nucleotides matching TRBD2. V was pared by 8 bases and J by 4 bases, with 9 bases of the junction left unmatched. Germline CDR1 reads SQVTM; CDR2 reads ANQGSEA. The CDR3 covers 14 residues. The CDR3 region has the DNA TGCAGCTCCCGGCGAGCGGGGGGATACAATGAGCAGTTCTTC. Residues: CSSRRAGGYNEQFF.

V is TRBV19 and J is TRBJ2-3, with 7 nucleotides matching TRBD1. This CDR3 is 15 amino acids long. Germline lookup yields CDR1 LNHDA and CDR2 SQIVND (reference sequence). Trimming at V came to 5 bases and at J to 4 bases, leaving 9 bases not matched to a gene. The CDR3 region has the DNA TGTGCCAGTAGTGCCGCCGACAGGGTCGCAGATACGCAGTATTTT. Its translation is CASSAADRVADTQYF.